The entry below describes one T cell receptor (beta chain). Its target is unknown. Blood collection times were about day -28 and days 30, 100, 180 posttransplant. Measured with immunoSEQ multiplex PCR; TCRdb has only the in-frame clones, and not every one. Among approximately 9,600 clones listed, 60% to 85% were seen once. The V and J ends lost 2 bases and 4 bases respectively, with 10 bases between them. This CDR3 has 14 amino acids. Germline loops: CDR1 SGDLS, CDR2 YYNGEE. The sample is drawn from a study of T cell clonotyping in hematopoietic cell transplantation. Broader study findings: Recipient TCR diversity dropped after transplant; expanded clonotypes rose from day 30 to 180.

The genes are TRBV9 and TRBJ1-3, with a possible D match to TRBD1 (5 bases). The sequence derives from a female patient aged 40-50 years who had an allogeneic stem cell transplant from a related donor, so T cells may come from the graft donor. Some clones in this sample may be carry-over from other donors' samples. The specimen was PBMCs, collected 30 days after allogeneic stem cell transplant. CDR3 sequence (DNA): TGTGCCAGCAGCGTCGCGGGGGGGGGAAACACCATATATTTT. Its protein product is CASSVAGGGNTIYF.